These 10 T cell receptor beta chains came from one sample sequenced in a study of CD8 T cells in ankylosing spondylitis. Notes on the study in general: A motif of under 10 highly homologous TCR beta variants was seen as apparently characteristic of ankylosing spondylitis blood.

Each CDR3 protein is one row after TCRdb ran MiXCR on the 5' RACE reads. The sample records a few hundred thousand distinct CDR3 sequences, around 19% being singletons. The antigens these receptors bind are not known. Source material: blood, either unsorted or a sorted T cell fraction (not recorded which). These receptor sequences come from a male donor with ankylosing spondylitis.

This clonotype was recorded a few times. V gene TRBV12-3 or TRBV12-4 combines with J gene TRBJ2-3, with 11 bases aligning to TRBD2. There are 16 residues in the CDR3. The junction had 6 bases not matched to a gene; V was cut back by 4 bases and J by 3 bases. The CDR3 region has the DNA TGTGCCAGCAGTTCCGGACTAGCGGGCGGTACAGATACGCAGTATTTT. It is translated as CASSSGLAGGTDTQYF.

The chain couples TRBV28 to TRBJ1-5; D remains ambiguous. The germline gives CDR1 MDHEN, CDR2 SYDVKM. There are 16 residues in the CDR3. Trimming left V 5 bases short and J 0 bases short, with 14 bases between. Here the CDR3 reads CASSLPQHYSNQPQHF. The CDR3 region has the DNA TGTGCCAGCAGTCTCCCGCAGCATTATAGCAATCAGCCCCAGCATTTT.

CDR3 coding DNA: TGTGCCAGCAGCTCAACAGACAGGGGGACTAGCACAGATACGCAGTATTTT. Protein product: CASSSTDRGTSTDTQYF. The V gene is TRBV7-9, the J gene TRBJ2-3, with 9 bases that match TRBD1. The trim removed 4 bases at V and 0 bases at J, leaving 8 bases unmatched. The length of the CDR3 is 17 residues. Per germline, CDR1 SEHNR and CDR2 FQNEAQ (reference sequence).

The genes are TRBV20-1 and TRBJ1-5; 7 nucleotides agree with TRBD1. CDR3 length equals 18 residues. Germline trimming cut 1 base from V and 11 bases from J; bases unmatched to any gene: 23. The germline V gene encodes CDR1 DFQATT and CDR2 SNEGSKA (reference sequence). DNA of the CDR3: TGCAGTGCTAGAGTCAGGGGCCAATCGACAGGGCAGGGGTCGGCCCAGCATTTT. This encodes CSARVRGQSTGQGSAQHF.

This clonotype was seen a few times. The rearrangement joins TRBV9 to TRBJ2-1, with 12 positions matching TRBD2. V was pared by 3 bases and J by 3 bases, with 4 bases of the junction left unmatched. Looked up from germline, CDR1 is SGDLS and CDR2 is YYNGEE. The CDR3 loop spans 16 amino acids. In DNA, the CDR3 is TGTGCCAGCAGCGCGACTAGCGGGAGAGACTACAATGAGCAGTTCTTC. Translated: CASSATSGRDYNEQFF.

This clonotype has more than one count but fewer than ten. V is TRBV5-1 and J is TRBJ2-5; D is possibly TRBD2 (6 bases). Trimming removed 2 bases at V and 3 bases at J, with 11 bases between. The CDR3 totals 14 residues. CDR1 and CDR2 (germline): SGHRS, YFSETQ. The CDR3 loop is CASSLILAEETQYF. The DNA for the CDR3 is TGCGCCAGCAGCTTAATACTAGCAGAAGAGACCCAGTACTTC.

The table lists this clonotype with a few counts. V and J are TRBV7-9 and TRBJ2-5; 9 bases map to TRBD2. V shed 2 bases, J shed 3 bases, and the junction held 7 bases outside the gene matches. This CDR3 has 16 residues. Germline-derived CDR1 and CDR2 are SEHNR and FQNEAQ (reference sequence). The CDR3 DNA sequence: TGTGCCAGCAGCTTACCCGCGGGGGGGACAAAAGAGACCCAGTACTTC. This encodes CASSLPAGGTKETQYF. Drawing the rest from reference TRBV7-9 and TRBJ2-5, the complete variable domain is DTGVSQNPRHKITKRGQNVTFRCDPISEHNRLYWYRQTLGQGPEFLTYFQNEAQLEKSRLLSDRFSAERPKGSFSTLEIQRTEQGDSAMYLCASSLPAGGTKETQYFGPGTRLLVL.

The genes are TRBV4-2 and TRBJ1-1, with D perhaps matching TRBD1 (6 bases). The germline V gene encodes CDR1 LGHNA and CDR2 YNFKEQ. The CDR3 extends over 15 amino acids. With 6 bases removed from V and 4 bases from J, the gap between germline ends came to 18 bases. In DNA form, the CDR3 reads TGTGCCAGCAGTTACGAATACAGGGAGGGCACTGAAGCTTTCTTT. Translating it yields CASSYEYREGTEAFF.

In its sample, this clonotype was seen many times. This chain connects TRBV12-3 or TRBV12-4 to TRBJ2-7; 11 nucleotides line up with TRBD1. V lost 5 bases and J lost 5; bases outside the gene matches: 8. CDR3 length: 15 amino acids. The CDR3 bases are TGTGCCAGCAGTCAAAGGACAGGGGGCAACGACGAGCAGTACTTC. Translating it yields CASSQRTGGNDEQYF.

In DNA, the CDR3 is TGTGCCAGCTCACCACCGGGGGTACCCTCTGGAAACACCATATATTTT. This codes for CASSPPGVPSGNTIYF. This chain joins TRBV18 and TRBJ1-3; D is perhaps TRBD1 (5 bases). In germline, CDR1 is KGHSH, CDR2 LQKENI. The CDR3 contains 16 residues. The V end was cut by 0 bases, the J end by 0 bases, with 9 bases between.